There are a few counts of the clone carrying this T cell receptor beta chain. Its cognate antigen is unknown. 60 Vbeta and 13 Jbeta primers were used in PCR. The assay was immunoSEQ multiplex PCR, and TCRdb's table has in-frame clones only and misses some. The repertoire holds approximately 170,000 clones, with 80% to 90% as singletons. The data originate from a study of cytomegalovirus exposure and HLA in healthy donors. Study-level results: Altogether, 150 to 200 TCR beta chains were recorded as cytomegalovirus-associated.

Germline V gene lookup returns CDR1 SGHKS and CDR2 YYEKEE (reference sequence). The V gene lost 7 bases and the J gene lost 5 bases, with 21 bases spanning the gap. There are 16 residues in the CDR3. The specimen was PBMCs. This chain joins TRBV5-5 and TRBJ2-2; the D gene is possibly TRBD2 (6 bases). The TCR originated in a male donor in good health and CMV-seronegative. CDR3 loop: CASGTHGGGVTGELFF. The CDR3, as DNA: TGTGCCAGCGGCACACACGGAGGAGGGGTTACCGGGGAGCTGTTTTTT.